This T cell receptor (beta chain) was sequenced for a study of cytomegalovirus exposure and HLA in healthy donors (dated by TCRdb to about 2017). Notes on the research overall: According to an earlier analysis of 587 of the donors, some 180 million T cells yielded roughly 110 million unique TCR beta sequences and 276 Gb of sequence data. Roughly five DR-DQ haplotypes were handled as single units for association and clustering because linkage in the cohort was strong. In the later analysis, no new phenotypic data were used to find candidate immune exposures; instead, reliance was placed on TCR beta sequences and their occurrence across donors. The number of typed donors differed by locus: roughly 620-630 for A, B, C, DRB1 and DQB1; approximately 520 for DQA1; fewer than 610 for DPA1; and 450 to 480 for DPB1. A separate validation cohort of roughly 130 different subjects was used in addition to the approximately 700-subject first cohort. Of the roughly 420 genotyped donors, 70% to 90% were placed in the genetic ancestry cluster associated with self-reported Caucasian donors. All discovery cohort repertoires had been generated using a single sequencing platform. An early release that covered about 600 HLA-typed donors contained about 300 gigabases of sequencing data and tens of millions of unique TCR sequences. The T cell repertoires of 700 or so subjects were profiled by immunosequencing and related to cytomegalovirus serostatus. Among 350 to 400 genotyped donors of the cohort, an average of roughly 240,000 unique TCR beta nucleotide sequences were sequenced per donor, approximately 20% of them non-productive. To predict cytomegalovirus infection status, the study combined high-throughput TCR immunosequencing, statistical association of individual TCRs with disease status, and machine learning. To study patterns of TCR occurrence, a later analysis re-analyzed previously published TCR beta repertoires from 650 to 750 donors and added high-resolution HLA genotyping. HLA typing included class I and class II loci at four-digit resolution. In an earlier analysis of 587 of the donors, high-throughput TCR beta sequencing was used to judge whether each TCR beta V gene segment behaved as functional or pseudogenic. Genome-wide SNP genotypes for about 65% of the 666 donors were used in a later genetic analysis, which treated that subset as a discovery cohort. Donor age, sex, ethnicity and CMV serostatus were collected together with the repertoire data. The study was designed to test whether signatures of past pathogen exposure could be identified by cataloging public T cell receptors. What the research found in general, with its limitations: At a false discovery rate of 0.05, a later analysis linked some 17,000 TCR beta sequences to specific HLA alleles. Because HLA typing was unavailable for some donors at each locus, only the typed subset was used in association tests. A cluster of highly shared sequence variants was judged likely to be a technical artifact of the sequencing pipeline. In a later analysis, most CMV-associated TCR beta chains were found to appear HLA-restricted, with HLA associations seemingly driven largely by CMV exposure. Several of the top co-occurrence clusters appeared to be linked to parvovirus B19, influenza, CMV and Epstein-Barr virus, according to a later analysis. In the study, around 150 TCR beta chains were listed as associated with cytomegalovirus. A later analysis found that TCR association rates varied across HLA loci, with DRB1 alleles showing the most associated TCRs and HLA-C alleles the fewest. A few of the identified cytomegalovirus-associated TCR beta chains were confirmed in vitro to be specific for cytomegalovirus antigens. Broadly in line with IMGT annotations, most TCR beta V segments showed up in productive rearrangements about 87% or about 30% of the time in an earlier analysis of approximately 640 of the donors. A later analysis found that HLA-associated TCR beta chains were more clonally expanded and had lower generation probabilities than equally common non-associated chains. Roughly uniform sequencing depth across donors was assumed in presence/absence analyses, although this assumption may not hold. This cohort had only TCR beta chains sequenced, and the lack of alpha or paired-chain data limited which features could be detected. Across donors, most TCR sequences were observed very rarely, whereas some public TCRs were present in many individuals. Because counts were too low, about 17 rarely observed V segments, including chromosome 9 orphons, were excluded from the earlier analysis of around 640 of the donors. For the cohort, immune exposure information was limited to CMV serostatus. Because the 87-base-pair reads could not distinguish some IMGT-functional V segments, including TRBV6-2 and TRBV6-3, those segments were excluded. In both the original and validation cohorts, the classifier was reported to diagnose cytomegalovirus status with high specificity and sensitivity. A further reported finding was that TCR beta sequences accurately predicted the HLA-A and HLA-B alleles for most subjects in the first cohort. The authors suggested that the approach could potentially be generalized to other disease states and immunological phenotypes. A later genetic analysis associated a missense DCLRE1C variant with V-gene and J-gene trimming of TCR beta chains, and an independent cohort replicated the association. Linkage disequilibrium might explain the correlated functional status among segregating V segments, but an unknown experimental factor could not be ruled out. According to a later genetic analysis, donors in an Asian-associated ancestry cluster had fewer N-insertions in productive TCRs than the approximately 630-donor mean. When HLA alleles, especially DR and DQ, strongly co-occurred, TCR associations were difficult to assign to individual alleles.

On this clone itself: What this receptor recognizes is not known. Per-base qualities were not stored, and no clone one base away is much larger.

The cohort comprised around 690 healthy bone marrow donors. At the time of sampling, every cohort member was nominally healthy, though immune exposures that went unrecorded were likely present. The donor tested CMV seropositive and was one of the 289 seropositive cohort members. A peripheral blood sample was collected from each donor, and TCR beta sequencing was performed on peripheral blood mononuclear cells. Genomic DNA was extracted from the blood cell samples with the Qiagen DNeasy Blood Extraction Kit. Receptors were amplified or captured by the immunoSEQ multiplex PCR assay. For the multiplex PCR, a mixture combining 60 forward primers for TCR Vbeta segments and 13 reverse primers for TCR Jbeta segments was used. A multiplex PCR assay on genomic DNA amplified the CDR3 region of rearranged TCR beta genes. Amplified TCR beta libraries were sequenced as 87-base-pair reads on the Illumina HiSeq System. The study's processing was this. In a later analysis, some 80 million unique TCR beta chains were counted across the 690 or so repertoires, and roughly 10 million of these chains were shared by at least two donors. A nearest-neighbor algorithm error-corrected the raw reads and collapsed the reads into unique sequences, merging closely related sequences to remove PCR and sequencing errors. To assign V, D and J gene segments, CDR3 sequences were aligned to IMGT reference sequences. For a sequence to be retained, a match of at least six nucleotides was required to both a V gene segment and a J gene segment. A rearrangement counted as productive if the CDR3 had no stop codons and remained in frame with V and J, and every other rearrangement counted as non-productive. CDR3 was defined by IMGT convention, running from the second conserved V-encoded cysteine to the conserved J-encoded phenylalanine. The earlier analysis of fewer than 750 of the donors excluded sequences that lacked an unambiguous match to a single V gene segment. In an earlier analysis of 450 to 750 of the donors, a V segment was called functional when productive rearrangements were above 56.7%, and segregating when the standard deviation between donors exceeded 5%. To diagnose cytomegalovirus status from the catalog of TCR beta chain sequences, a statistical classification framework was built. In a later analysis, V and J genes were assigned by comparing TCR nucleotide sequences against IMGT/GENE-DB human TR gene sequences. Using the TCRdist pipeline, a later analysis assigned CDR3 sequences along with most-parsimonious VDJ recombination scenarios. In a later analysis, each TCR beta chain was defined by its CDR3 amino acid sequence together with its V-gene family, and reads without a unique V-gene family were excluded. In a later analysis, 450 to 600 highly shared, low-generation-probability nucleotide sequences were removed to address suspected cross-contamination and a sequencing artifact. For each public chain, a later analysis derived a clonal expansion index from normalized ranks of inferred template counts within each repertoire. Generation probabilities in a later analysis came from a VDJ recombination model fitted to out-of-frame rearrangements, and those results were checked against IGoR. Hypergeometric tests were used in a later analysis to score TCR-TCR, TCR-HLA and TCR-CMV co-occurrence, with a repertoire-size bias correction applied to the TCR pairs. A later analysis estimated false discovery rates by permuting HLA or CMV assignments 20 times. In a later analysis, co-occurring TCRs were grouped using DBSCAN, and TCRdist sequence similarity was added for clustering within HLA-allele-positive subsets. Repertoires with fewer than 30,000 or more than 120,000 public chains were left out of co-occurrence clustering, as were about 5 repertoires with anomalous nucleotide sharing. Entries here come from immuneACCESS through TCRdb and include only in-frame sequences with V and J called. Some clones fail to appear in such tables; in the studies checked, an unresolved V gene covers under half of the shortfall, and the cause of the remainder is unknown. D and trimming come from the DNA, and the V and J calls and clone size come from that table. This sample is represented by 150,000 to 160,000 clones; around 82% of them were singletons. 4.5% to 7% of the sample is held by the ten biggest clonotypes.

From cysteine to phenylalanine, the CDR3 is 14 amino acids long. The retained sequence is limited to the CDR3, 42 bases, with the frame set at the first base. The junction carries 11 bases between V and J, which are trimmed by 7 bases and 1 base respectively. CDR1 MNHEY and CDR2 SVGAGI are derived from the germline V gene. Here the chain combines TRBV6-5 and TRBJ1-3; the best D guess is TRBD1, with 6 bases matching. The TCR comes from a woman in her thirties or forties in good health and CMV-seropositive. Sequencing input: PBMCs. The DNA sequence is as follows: TGTGCCAGCACAAAACAGGGTTCTGGAAACACCATATATTTT. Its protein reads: CASTKQGSGNTIYF.